The sequence of this T cell receptor beta chain was determined in a study of blood T cell repertoires in COVID-19 (dated by TCRdb to the early 2020s). About the study as a whole: Samples from collaborators originated in the United States, Italy and Spain and spanned both the acute and convalescent phases of COVID-19. Where available, HLA class I and class II types were obtained from metadata supplied by the sample provider rather than from assay-based typing. Samples came from the ongoing ImmuneRACE study (first 160 participants) plus 1,254 subjects from 6 global collaborators. Sample metadata almost always included a de-identified subject ID, COVID-19 status, age in years and sex. The repertoires were released in a freely available public database meant as a resource for research on the immune response to SARS-CoV-2. The dataset comprised deeply sampled blood TCRbeta repertoires from subjects exposed to, actively infected with, or recovered from COVID-19. The prospective study material was composed of cDNA or gDNA derived from T cells, B-cell-depleted T cells, or PBMCs. General conclusions and limits of the study: Clinical and demographic metadata were provided uncurated, with the amount varying by source and participant.

TCRbeta CDR3 regions were amplified from genomic DNA using the immunoSEQ Assay, a bias-controlled multiplex PCR. Per the original workflow: Within the assay, amplification of reference gene primers was used to estimate how many nucleated cells each sample contained. To quantify the absolute abundance of each unique TCRbeta CDR3 rearrangement, sequence reads were collapsed and filtered. For each sample, productive Simpson clonality was calculated as the square root of Simpson's diversity index across productive rearrangements. What TCRdb holds here is the immuneACCESS table cut down to in-frame rearrangements. Part of the clones is not present; checked against another copy, under half of the missing clones reflect an unresolved V gene, and the others are unexplained. D and trimming come from the DNA, and the V and J calls and clone size come from that table. This sample holds 65,000 to 70,000 clones; approximately 79% were observed only once. Approximately 16% of the sample is in the top ten clones.

Unmatched junction bases come to 3, with V trimmed by 4 bases and J by 0 bases. Reading the germline V gene gives CDR1 SGHAT and CDR2 FQNNGV. CDR3 length: 17 amino acids, cysteine to phenylalanine. Only the CDR3 DNA stays, 51 bases, in frame from base 1. On this clone itself: Its antigen is not yet known. One base away there is no much larger clone; base qualities are not given.

Each collaborating institution followed its own protocols to collect whole blood in K2EDTA tubes. Collaborator samples were shipped for TCRbeta analysis as frozen whole blood, isolated PBMCs, or DNA extracted from either sample type. Sequencing used peripheral blood. This chain is built from TRBV11-2 and TRBJ2-2, and TRBD2 matches 12 of the central bases. The sequence was obtained from a man aged 55 to 70 with acute or convalescent COVID-19. The DNA reads as follows: TGTGCCAGCAGCTCAGGACTAGCGGGGTCGAACACCGGGGAGCTGTTTTTT. Translated, this gives CASSSGLAGSNTGELFF.